What follows are 15 T cell receptor beta chains derived from one specimen sequenced in a study of Ad26.COV2.S vaccination and SARS-CoV-2 variants. Here immunoSEQ multiplex PCR was the method, and the copy in TCRdb shows in-frame clones only, minus some. Here the sample spans about 680,000 clones, around 90% being singletons. Documented treatment: some 19 received Ad26.COV2.S at low or high dose, single or two shots; about 5 received placebo; per-sample allocation not given. Vaccine and placebo recipients were sampled on day 63 after the first injection. This specimen consisted of peripheral blood, obtained in a trial of Ad26.COV2.S vaccine versus placebo. These receptor sequences come from a person aged 18-60 years who received the Ad26.COV2.S COVID-19 vaccine or a placebo.

The V call is TRBV4-1, the J call TRBJ2-7; tentative D call: TRBD2 (5 bases). Trimming stripped 4 bases from V and 2 bases from J, with 12 bases between. The CDR3 loop spans 14 amino acids. Germline V CDR1 and CDR2: MGHRA, YSYEKL. The chain's CDR3 is CASSPEGGAYEQYF. CDR3 DNA: TGCGCCAGCAGCCCCGAGGGCGGCGCCTACGAGCAGTACTTC.

This sequence joins TRBV27 and TRBJ2-7, with D possibly matching TRBD2 (6 bases). CDR1 is MNHEY and CDR2 is SMNVEV in the germline V gene (reference sequence). This CDR3 spans 15 amino acids. Trimming removed 5 bases at V and 2 bases at J, with 16 bases between. CDR3 sequence (DNA): TGTGCCAGCAGTCCTACTAGCCCTCAGCCCTACGAGCAGTACTTC. Protein: CASSPTSPQPYEQYF.

The V gene is TRBV6-5, the J gene TRBJ1-1; D call uncertain. The ends were cut back, 2 bases at V and 4 bases at J, with 8 bases in the middle. The CDR3 is 13 amino acids. Per the germline V gene, CDR1 is MNHEY and CDR2 is SVGAGI. In DNA, the CDR3 is TGTGCCAGCAGTTACCAGTTACTCACTGAAGCTTTCTTT. As protein: CASSYQLLTEAFF.

The chain combines TRBV10-3 with TRBJ1-1; TRBD1 agrees at 9 bases. The length of the CDR3 is 14 residues. Germline V gives CDR1 ENHRY, CDR2 SYGVKD. J lost 4 bases, V lost 3 bases, and 3 bases had no gene match. CDR3 sequence (DNA): TGTGCCATCAGTGATACAGGGGGCAGCACTGAAGCTTTCTTT. Translation: CAISDTGGSTEAFF.

This clone appeared a single time. The chain links TRBV18 to TRBJ2-7; D remains unclear. This CDR3 has 14 amino acids. V was cut by 2 bases and J by 3 bases, with 11 bases left in between. Germline loops: CDR1 KGHSH, CDR2 LQKENI. DNA of the CDR3: TGTGCCAGCTCACCAGCAACTGCAGGCTACGAGCAGTACTTC. This translates into CASSPATAGYEQYF.

This rearrangement joins TRBV3-1 (or the pseudogene TRBV3-2) to TRBJ2-5; 8 bases are shared with TRBD2. J lost 3 bases, V lost 1 base, and 4 bases had no gene match. From germline, CDR1 is LGHDT and CDR2 YNNKEL (reference sequence). The CDR3 loop spans 15 amino acids. The CDR3 DNA sequence: TGTGCCAGCAGCCAAGCGCCGGGACTAGAAGAGACCCAGTACTTC. Its translation is CASSQAPGLEETQYF.

With respect to this clone: The sample has other DNA sequences that encode this CDR3 too. This chain's CDR3 is CASSRSSYEQYF. CDR3 bases: TGTGCCAGCAGCCGCAGCTCCTACGAGCAGTACTTC. This rearrangement joins TRBV3-1 (or the pseudogene TRBV3-2) to TRBJ2-7; D is uncertain. Looked up from germline, CDR1 is LGHDT and CDR2 is YNNKEL (reference sequence). The CDR3 sequence is 12 residues long. Between the trimmed V and J ends, which lost 4 bases and 0 bases, there was a span of 4 bases.

The CDR3 nucleotides are TGTGCCAGCAGCCCCCAGGGGCCGCCCTACGAGCAGTACTTC. This encodes CASSPQGPPYEQYF. The chain recombines TRBV2 with TRBJ2-7; tentative D call: TRBD1 (6 bases). Trimming pared 6 bases from V and 2 bases from J, leaving 14 bases between. CDR3 size: 14 residues. Germline V gene data show CDR1 as SNHLY and CDR2 as FYNNEI.

This clone showed up just once. For the CDR3, the DNA is TGTGCCACCAGCAATACGCAGAGCAATTCACCCCTCCACTTT. Translating it yields CATSNTQSNSPLHF. The J gene is TRBJ1-6, the V gene TRBV15; D gene unclear. CDR1 and CDR2 from the germline V gene are LNHNV and YYDKDF (reference sequence). The length of the CDR3 is 14 residues. V lost 4 bases, J lost 7 bases, and 11 bases lay in between.

This rearrangement joins TRBV5-4 to TRBJ1-1, with D uncertain. Trimming removed 0 bases from V and 5 bases from J, with 8 bases in between. In germline, CDR1 is SGHNT, CDR2 YYREEE (reference sequence). The CDR3 has 13 amino acids. CDR3 amino acids: CASSLGPGTEAFF. CDR3 bases: TGTGCCAGCAGCTTGGGTCCGGGGACTGAAGCTTTCTTT.

This clone was seen a single time. The gene calls are TRBV5-8 and TRBJ1-5; 9 bases match TRBD1. The CDR3 has 15 residues. CDR1 SGHTS and CDR2 YDEGEE come from the germline V gene. After removal of 6 bases from V and 1 base from J, the junction contained 5 bases not matched to a gene. This chain's CDR3 is CASTSGQGSNQPQHF. The CDR3 region has the DNA TGTGCCAGCACTTCGGGACAGGGAAGCAATCAGCCCCAGCATTTT.

The rearrangement links TRBV5-5 to TRBJ1-1; TRBD1 is a possible D gene (5 bases). Germline values: CDR1 SGHKS, CDR2 YYEKEE (reference sequence). CDR3 length: 14 residues. Trimming took off 2 bases at V and 1 base at J, with 9 bases between the two ends. The CDR3 DNA is TGTGCCAGCAGCTTTCCAGGGTCGAACACTGAAGCTTTCTTT. Translating it yields CASSFPGSNTEAFF.

V and J are TRBV24-1 and TRBJ2-2; D possibly corresponds to TRBD1 (6 bases). This CDR3 is built from 14 residues. Trimming stripped 6 bases from V and 3 bases from J, with 10 bases between. CDR1 and CDR2 (germline): KGHDR, SFDVKD. This CDR3 is CATSRGWDTGELFF. CDR3 DNA sequence: TGTGCCACCAGTAGGGGGTGGGACACCGGGGAGCTGTTTTTT.

The CDR3 sequence is CASSPGRGQPQHF. The CDR3 DNA reads TGTGCCAGCAGCCCGGGGAGAGGGCAGCCCCAGCATTTT. This chain connects TRBV7-9 to TRBJ1-5; no firm D call. This CDR3 is built from 13 residues. Germline assignment: CDR1 SEHNR and CDR2 FQNEAQ (reference sequence). The V end was cut by 5 bases, the J end by 7 bases, with 12 bases between.

The rearrangement joins TRBV11-2 to TRBJ1-2, with D hard to call. V was pared by 3 bases and J by 2 bases, with 7 bases between. The germline CDR1 and CDR2 sequences are SGHAT and FQNNGV. CDR3 length: 13 amino acids. The CDR3 loop reads CASSFGINYGYTF. CDR3 DNA: TGTGCCAGCAGCTTTGGTATAAACTATGGCTACACCTTC.